Listed below are T cell receptor beta chains from one sample, sequenced in a study of CD8+CD57+ T cells in acquired aplastic anemia. TCRdb re-called the reads through MiXCR, storing one row per CDR3 protein. The data hold some 42,000 distinct CDR3 sequences, with 55% to 80% observed a single time. Sequenced material: sorted CD4+, CD8+, or CD8+CD57+ T cells (not recorded which) from PBMCs. The receptors were sampled from a human donor in good health, serving as a control. Both conserved end residues are part of each CDR3. The D gene is left open where the match is weak. Clone size is shown for a subset of rows, as once, few, many or a class of expanded clone.

TRBJ2-7,-,-,TRBV6-5,CASGYVQGNYEQYF,TGTGCCAGCGGTTACGTGCAGGGTAACTACGAGCAGTACTTC
TRBJ2-1,medium-sized,TRBD2,TRBV7-2,CASSLGTSGDYNEQFF,TGTGCCAGCAGCTTAGGAACTAGCGGGGATTACAATGAGCAGTTCTTC
TRBJ2-7,once,-,TRBV5-1,CASSGGLGNYEQYF,TGCGCCAGCAGCGGGGGCCTAGGGAACTACGAGCAGTACTTC
TRBJ2-7,-,TRBD1,TRBV15,CATSRTGTYEQYF,TGTGCCACCAGCAGGACAGGGACCTACGAGCAGTACTTC
TRBJ1-2,many,TRBD1,TRBV6-5,CASSYSPGTGFGYTF,TGTGCCAGCAGTTACTCGCCCGGGACAGGATTTGGCTACACCTTC
TRBJ1-3,-,TRBD1,TRBV12-3/TRBV12-4,CASSTGGLRNTTYF,TGCGCCAGCAGCACAGGGGGTTTGAGAAACACCACATACTTT
TRBJ1-1,-,-,TRBV20-1,CSAPVITEAFF,TGCAGTGCGCCCGTTATCACTGAAGCTTTCTTT
TRBJ1-5,medium-sized,-,TRBV20-1,CSARELNQGFSNQPQHF,TGCAGTGCTAGAGAGCTGAATCAGGGGTTTAGCAATCAGCCCCAGCATTTT
TRBJ1-2,-,-,TRBV2,CASSNNYGYTF,TGTGCCAGCTCAAATAACTATGGCTACACCTTC
TRBJ2-4,-,TRBD2,TRBV3-1,CASSQRHREGDIQYF,TGTGCCAGCAGCCAACGCCACCGGGAGGGGGACATTCAGTACTTC
TRBJ2-7,-,-,TRBV7-2,CASSLAVVSSYEQYF,TGTGCCAGCAGCTTAGCCGTGGTAAGCTCCTACGAGCAGTACTTC
TRBJ2-1,few,TRBD1,TRBV29-1,CSVADRGGDNEQFF,TGCAGCGTCGCAGACAGGGGTGGGGACAATGAGCAGTTCTTC
TRBJ1-3,-,-,TRBV10-3,CAISDALSGNTIYF,TGTGCCATCAGTGATGCGCTCTCTGGAAACACCATATATTTT
TRBJ2-7,medium-sized,TRBD1,TRBV10-3,CAISGDRVSYEQYF,TGTGCCATCAGTGGGGACAGGGTCTCCTACGAGCAGTACTTC
TRBJ1-1,few,-,TRBV7-9,CASSLQGVDEAFF,TGTGCCAGCAGCTTACAGGGAGTTGATGAAGCTTTCTTT
TRBJ2-1,-,TRBD2,TRBV19,CASSTGGSYNEQFF,TGTGCCAGTAGCACGGGGGGGTCCTACAATGAGCAGTTCTTC
TRBJ2-3,-,TRBD2,TRBV19,CASSIGTSGSTDTQYF,TGTGCCAGTAGTATAGGTACTAGCGGTAGCACAGATACGCAGTATTTT
TRBJ1-5,-,-,TRBV10-3,CAISVAHSNQPQHF,TGTGCCATCAGTGTTGCGCATAGCAATCAGCCCCAGCATTTT
TRBJ2-1,-,TRBD1,TRBV25-1,CASSPIQGWGQGPSHEQFF,TGTGCCAGCAGTCCGATTCAGGGATGGGGACAGGGTCCCTCACATGAGCAGTTCTTC
TRBJ1-6,once,-,TRBV10-1,CPSSVGETGKRSSPLHF,TGCCCCAGCAGTGTTGGGGAAACAGGGAAACGGAGTTCACCCCTCCACTTT
TRBJ2-7,-,TRBD2,TRBV29-1,CSVVTSEPYEQYF,TGCAGCGTTGTGACTAGCGAACCCTACGAGCAGTACTTC
TRBJ2-7,-,-,TRBV20-1,CSPYKDSTYEQYF,TGCAGTCCGTACAAAGACAGCACCTACGAGCAGTACTTC
TRBJ2-7,-,-,TRBV9,CASSVGTYEQYF,TGTGCCAGCAGCGTGGGGACCTACGAGCAGTACTTC
TRBJ1-2,few,-,TRBV29-1,CSVEDLAGSPF,TGCAGCGTTGAAGATCTGGCCGGTAGTCCCTTC
TRBJ2-3,-,-,TRBV19,CATKTGQSTDTQYF,TGTGCCACTAAAACCGGTCAGAGCACAGATACGCAGTATTTT
TRBJ1-2,-,TRBD1,TRBV10-3,CAIAGQGAADYGYTF,TGTGCCATAGCCGGACAGGGGGCGGCGGACTATGGCTACACCTTC
TRBJ2-3,-,-,TRBV14,CASSQSLSDTQYF,TGTGCCAGCAGCCAGTCCTTATCGGATACGCAGTATTTT
TRBJ1-6,-,-,TRBV12-5,CASGLEDGSPLHF,TGTGCTAGTGGTTTGGAAGACGGTTCACCCCTCCACTTT
TRBJ2-1,many,-,TRBV9,CASSVGDYNYNEQFF,TGTGCCAGCAGCGTAGGCGACTACAATTACAATGAGCAGTTCTTC
TRBJ2-3,-,-,TRBV2,CASEGPDTQYF,TGTGCCAGTGAAGGACCAGATACGCAGTATTTT
TRBJ1-1,-,TRBD1,TRBV19,CASSRDRTNTEAFF,TGTGCCAGTAGTAGGGACAGAACGAACACTGAAGCTTTCTTT
TRBJ2-7,-,-,TRBV2,CASSPRDSGDEQYF,TGTGCCAGCAGTCCCCGGGACAGCGGGGACGAGCAGTACTTC
TRBJ2-7,-,TRBD2,TRBV5-1,CAGGLGDYYEQYF,TGCGCCGGCGGCTTGGGGGACTACTACGAGCAGTACTTC
TRBJ1-6,-,-,TRBV10-3,CAKRGTIGSPLHF,TGTGCCAAAAGGGGGACAATCGGTTCACCCCTCCACTTT
TRBJ1-2,-,TRBD1,TRBV28,CASSFGQGYGYTF,TGTGCCAGCAGTTTCGGACAGGGGTATGGCTACACCTTC
TRBJ1-5,-,-,TRBV29-1,CSVVENSNQPQHF,TGCAGCGTTGTGGAGAATAGCAATCAGCCCCAGCATTTT
TRBJ2-3,-,TRBD1,TRBV2,CASSFGTGSTDTQYF,TGTGCCAGCAGTTTCGGGACAGGGAGCACAGATACGCAGTATTTT
TRBJ2-7,once,TRBD1,TRBV11-3,CASSPGTGVVEQYF,TGTGCCAGCAGCCCGGGGACAGGGGTCGTTGAGCAGTACTTC
TRBJ2-5,-,-,TRBV10-3,CAISGSVGASQYF,TGTGCCATCAGTGGTTCGGTCGGCGCCAGCCAGTACTTC
TRBJ2-3,many,TRBD2,TRBV6-4,CASSDSGGATDTQYF,TGTGCCAGCAGTGACAGCGGGGGGGCCACAGATACGCAGTATTTT
TRBJ1-1,many,TRBD1,TRBV6-5,CASSYAPGQGSGTEAFF,TGTGCCAGCAGTTACGCACCGGGACAGGGATCGGGCACTGAAGCTTTCTTT
TRBJ2-1,many,TRBD2,TRBV20-1,CSARDLSSGKDEQFF,TGCAGTGCTAGAGATCTGTCTAGCGGGAAGGATGAGCAGTTCTTC
TRBJ1-2,-,-,TRBV29-1,CSVESPWGVGYTF,TGCAGCGTTGAAAGTCCATGGGGGGTCGGCTACACCTTC
TRBJ1-1,once,-,TRBV5-1,CASSLVSSSPEAFF,TGCGCCAGCAGCTTGGTTTCTTCTTCGCCAGAGGCTTTCTTT
TRBJ2-7,medium-sized,TRBD1,TRBV20-1,CSARGDRVYEQYF,TGCAGTGCTAGAGGCGACAGGGTGTACGAGCAGTACTTC
TRBJ2-5,-,TRBD1,TRBV29-1,CSVGQGEETQYF,TGCAGCGTTGGACAGGGTGAAGAGACCCAGTACTTC
TRBJ1-6,-,-,TRBV7-6,CASSLGAGSESPLHF,TGTGCCAGCAGCTTAGGAGCAGGGTCAGAATCACCCCTCCACTTT